This entry lists 12 T cell receptor beta chains sequenced from one sample in a study of vaccination effects on CD4 cells after COVID-19. Generated by immunoSEQ multiplex PCR, the TCRdb table keeps only in-frame clones and is missing some. This table holds around 59,000 clones, roughly three quarters found once. These receptors lack a known antigen. Sequencing in the ViraFEST assay came after antigen-specific CD4+ T cells had been expanded with viral peptide pools, which were used to stimulate PBMC. Isolation of CD4+ T cells took place after approximately ten days of culture. It was two doses of either the BNT162b2 or mRNA-1273 vaccine that participants received. The material was CD4+ T cells from PBMCs cultured with HCoV-OC43 spike peptides, obtained after COVID-19 vaccination. Subset: HCoV-OC43 spike overlapping peptide pool stimulation. The receptor set was obtained from a human donor who received a COVID-19 vaccine.

The rearrangement links TRBV2 to TRBJ1-1, with a weak D call TRBD1 (5 bases). CDR3 length: 11 amino acids. The germline gives CDR1 SNHLY, CDR2 FYNNEI. The V end lost 5 bases, the J end lost 6 bases, and 7 bases lay between the germline ends. This chain's CDR3 is CASSRDSEAFF. DNA of the CDR3: TGTGCCAGCAGTAGGGACTCTGAAGCTTTCTTT. Using reference TRBV2 and TRBJ1-1 for the parts outside the CDR3, the full variable domain is EPEVTQTPSHQVTQMGQEVILRCVPISNHLYFYWYRQILGQKVEFLVSFYNNEISEKSEIFDDQFSVERPDGSNFTLKIRSTKLEDSAMYFCASSRDSEAFFGQGTRLTVV.

This clone is a singleton in its sample. The chain has TRBV21-1 and TRBJ2-7. TRBV21-1 is flagged as a pseudogene. There are 15 residues in the CDR3. CDR3 loop: CASSSRQSRVHEQYV. As DNA, the CDR3 is TGTGCCAGCAGCTCCCGACAGTCGAGGGTGCACGAGCAGTACGTC.

The chain employs TRBV11-3 and TRBJ2-1; D call uncertain. V lost 6 bases to trimming and J lost 0 bases, with 9 bases between them. The CDR3 is 14 residues long. CDR1 and CDR2 from the germline V gene are SGHNT and YENEEA. Here the CDR3 DNA reads TGTGCCAGCAGTTCTCTCGGCTCCTACAATGAGCAGTTCTTC. It encodes CASSSLGSYNEQFF.

The chain carries TRBV6-5 and TRBJ1-1, with 10 bases that match TRBD1. The CDR3 loop spans 14 amino acids. The V gene end was trimmed by 3 bases and the J gene end by 5 bases; junction bases not matched to a gene: 3. The germline gives CDR1 MNHEY, CDR2 SVGAGI. This chain's CDR3 is CASSYDRGLTEAFF. CDR3 DNA sequence: TGTGCCAGCAGTTATGACAGGGGGCTGACTGAAGCTTTCTTT.

The gene calls are TRBV10-1 and TRBJ2-3, with D possibly TRBD2 on 6 matching bases. The V gene lost 2 bases and the J gene lost 3 bases, with 6 bases spanning the gap. Per germline, CDR1 WNHNN and CDR2 SYGVQD (reference sequence). This CDR3 comprises 13 residues. The CDR3 loop reads CASSEAGTDTQYF. Written as DNA, the CDR3 is TGCGCCAGCAGTGAGGCGGGGACAGATACGCAGTATTTT.

The V and J genes are TRBV11-2 and TRBJ2-1; possibly TRBD1 for D (5 bases). V was pared by 4 bases and J by 7 bases, with 17 bases between. The CDR3 consists of 15 residues. Germline assignment: CDR1 SGHAT and CDR2 FQNNGV. The CDR3 bases are TGTGCCAGCAGCTCGAGGACACTGACACAAAATGAGCAGTTCTTC. Residues: CASSSRTLTQNEQFF.

The V call is TRBV10-2, the J call TRBJ2-2; TRBD1 matches at 7 bases. Germline V CDR1 and CDR2: WSHSY, SAAADI. The CDR3 extends over 13 amino acids. Trimming at V came to 6 bases and at J to 8 bases, leaving 6 bases not matched to a gene. The CDR3: CASRIQGKGELFF. CDR3 coding DNA: TGCGCCAGCAGGATACAGGGGAAGGGGGAGCTGTTTTTT.

The CDR3 DNA reads as TGTGCCACCAGTGATCCCCGACTAGCGGGGGTTGAAGATACGCAGTATTTT. Its protein product is CATSDPRLAGVEDTQYF. The chain links TRBV24-1 to TRBJ2-3; 12 bases map to TRBD2. CDR1 KGHDR and CDR2 SFDVKD come from the germline V gene. Trimming removed 3 bases from V and 5 bases from J; junction bases left unmatched: 8. This CDR3 has 17 residues.

This chain joins TRBV5-8 and TRBJ2-5, with D tentatively TRBD2 (7 bases). V lost 3 bases to trimming and J lost 1 base, with 19 bases between them. CDR3 length: 17 amino acids. Germline assignment: CDR1 SGHTS and CDR2 YDEGEE. The CDR3, as DNA: TGTGCCAGCAGCTGGGGGGGGATTACAGGGCCCCAAGAGACCCAGTACTTC. Translation gives CASSWGGITGPQETQYF.

This chain links TRBV19 with TRBJ2-5; 8 nucleotides agree with TRBD2. This CDR3 is 13 amino acids long. Unmatched junction bases numbered 6, after V lost 7 bases and J lost 5 bases. Per germline, CDR1 LNHDA and CDR2 SQIVND (reference sequence). The CDR3 bases are TGTGCCAGTACCTCTACTAGCGGCGAGACCCAGTACTTC. Translation: CASTSTSGETQYF.

The chain links TRBV12-5 to TRBJ1-3; D remains unclear. Germline V gene lookup returns CDR1 LGHNT and CDR2 FRNRAP. The germline V and J ends were trimmed by 7 bases and 0 bases, with 22 bases remaining between them. The CDR3 loop spans 18 amino acids. This CDR3 is CASDSPKGPWASGNTIYF. In nucleotides, the CDR3 is TGTGCTAGTGACTCACCAAAAGGGCCCTGGGCCTCTGGAAACACCATATATTTT.

V is TRBV24-1 and J is TRBJ2-2; D perhaps matches TRBD1 (10 bases). This CDR3 region has 17 residues. V lost 7 bases and J 8 bases, leaving 25 bases between the germline ends. The germline V gene encodes CDR1 KGHDR and CDR2 SFDVKD. The CDR3 region has the DNA TGTGCCACCAGCACTCCTAGCGGGACAGGGGAATGGGGGGAGCTGTTTTTT. It translates to CATSTPSGTGEWGELFF.